Shown below are 20 T cell receptor beta chains from a single sample sequenced in a study of blood T cells in healthy people across ages. A J-beta primer mix and a sample-barcoded 5' primer were used in a second PCR of roughly 6 to 11 cycles. One entry per CDR3 protein, called by TCRdb with MiXCR from the 5' RACE reads. The sample contains under 1 million distinct CDR3 sequences, under 55% of which appear only once. Sequenced: blood. The origin of the receptors is a man aged 60 to 69 in good health.

J is TRBJ2-1 and V is TRBV13; D perhaps matches TRBD1 (5 bases). V was trimmed by 6 bases and J by 0 bases, leaving 12 bases between them. Germline V lookup: CDR1 PRHDT, CDR2 FYEKMQ (reference sequence). The CDR3 runs 15 residues. The CDR3 protein is CASSWGSGSYNEQFF. DNA for the CDR3: TGTGCCAGCAGTTGGGGCTCTGGCTCCTACAATGAGCAGTTCTTC.

With regard to this clonotype: The junction departs from germline at one end; a sequencing error may be responsible. The chain couples TRBV7-9 to TRBJ1-2; D unclear. Germline-derived CDR1 and CDR2 are SEHNR and FQNEAQ (reference sequence). The CDR3 is 13 residues long. CDR3 nucleotide sequence: TGTACCAGCAGCAAGACAACTTACTATGGCTACACCTTC. Amino acids: CTSSKTTYYGYTF.

This sequence joins TRBV7-2 and TRBJ2-4, with a weak D call TRBD2 (7 bases). Judging by the DNA end, TRBJ2-7 fits better; the J call may be wrong. Germline-derived CDR1 and CDR2 are SGHTA and FQGNSA. The CDR3 length is 14 residues. In nucleotides, the CDR3 is TGTGCCAGCACCCAGGGGAGGGGCTTCTACGAGCAGTACTTC. Its protein is CASTQGRGFYEQYF.

The chain joins TRBV18 to TRBJ2-1, with 12 bases aligning to TRBD1. The J call may be wrong; the DNA end is better matched by TRBJ2-7. The CDR3 contains 15 residues. Germline CDR1 KGHSH, CDR2 LQKENI. The CDR3 DNA is TGTGCCAGCTCACCGGGACAGGGGGCCTACAATGAGCAGTACTTC. Its translation is CASSPGQGAYNEQYF.

This clonotype was seen a single time. V gene TRBV20-1 combines with J gene TRBJ1-4, with D possibly TRBD1 on 6 matching bases. The CDR3 is made up of 12 amino acids. CDR1 and CDR2 (germline): DFQATT, SNEGSKA (reference sequence). The CDR3 reads CGYREGNEKLFF. The CDR3 DNA reads as TGCGGCTACAGGGAGGGGAATGAAAAACTGTTTTTT.

The table lists this clonotype with a few counts. This CDR3 is CASSLFGESSYNEQFF. The CDR3 coding sequence is TGTGCCAGCAGCTTATTCGGGGAGAGCTCCTACAATGAGCAGTTCTTC. The chain has TRBV7-2 and TRBJ2-1, with D perhaps matching TRBD2 (5 bases). V shed 2 bases and J shed 0 bases, with 11 bases lying between them. Germline lookup yields CDR1 SGHTA and CDR2 FQGNSA. The CDR3 is 16 amino acids. Full variable domain (outside the CDR3, taken from reference TRBV7-2 and TRBJ2-1): GAGVSQSPSNKVTEKGKDVELRCDPISGHTALYWYRQSLGQGLEFLIYFQGNSAPDKSGLPSDRFSAERTGGSVSTLTIQRTQQEDSAVYLCASSLFGESSYNEQFFGPGTRLTVL.

The V call is TRBV7-9, the J call TRBJ2-7; D gene ambiguous. The CDR3 runs to 14 residues. Germline CDR1 and CDR2: SEHNR and FQNEAQ (reference sequence). V lost 1 base and J lost 3, with 10 bases in between. The CDR3 reads CASSLVPQSYEQYF. CDR3 nucleotide sequence: TGTGCCAGCAGCTTAGTCCCGCAGAGCTACGAGCAGTACTTC.

This clonotype was found a few times. The chain employs TRBV7-9 and TRBJ1-4, with D unresolved. CDR1 SEHNR and CDR2 FQNEAQ come from the germline V gene (reference sequence). The CDR3 length is 14 residues. Trimming took 4 bases from V and 8 from J, leaving 14 bases between them. As DNA, the CDR3 is TGTGCCAGCAGCTCCGGACCGGACGGAGAAAAACTGTTTTTT. Encoded protein: CASSSGPDGEKLFF.

This rearrangement joins TRBV5-1 to TRBJ2-1, with D maybe TRBD2 (5 bases). V lost 0 bases, J lost 8 bases, and 9 bases lay in between. There are 13 residues in the CDR3. CDR1 is SGHRS, CDR2 YFSETQ, per germline. This chain's CDR3 is CASSLGLSDEQFF. CDR3 DNA sequence: TGCGCCAGCAGCTTGGGACTAAGCGATGAGCAGTTCTTC.

The CDR3 protein is CASSLIRTSGGLNEQYF. The CDR3, as DNA: TGTGCCAGCAGCTTAATCCGGACTAGCGGGGGGTTAAATGAGCAGTACTTC. The chain has TRBV7-9 and TRBJ2-7; 14 bases match TRBD2. The CDR3 totals 17 residues. Germline assignment: CDR1 SEHNR and CDR2 FQNEAQ (reference sequence). V lost 2 bases to trimming and J lost 7 bases; unmatched junction nucleotides: 10.

This clonotype appeared many times. The genes are TRBV12-3 or TRBV12-4 and TRBJ2-7, with 7 bases that match TRBD1. V was clipped by 8 bases and J by 3 bases; unmatched bases: 7. The CDR3 loop spans 13 amino acids. CDR3 residues: CASAQTGNYEQYF. CDR3 nucleotides: TGTGCCAGCGCGCAGACAGGGAACTACGAGCAGTACTTC.

The rearrangement joins TRBV2 to TRBJ1-1; D gene ambiguous. V lost 2 bases and J lost 11, with 21 bases in between. CDR1 and CDR2 (germline): SNHLY, FYNNEI. This CDR3 has 15 residues. This chain's CDR3 is CASSELGSTTPVAFF. In DNA, the CDR3 is TGTGCCAGCAGTGAACTGGGGAGTACCACCCCTGTCGCTTTCTTT.

This clonotype was seen many times. The DNA of the CDR3 is TGTGCCAGCACCCCAGGGGTCCCGACTGAAGCTTTCTTT. It translates to CASTPGVPTEAFF. This chain connects TRBV12-3 or TRBV12-4 to TRBJ1-1; tentative D call: TRBD1 (6 bases). CDR3 length equals 13 residues. Trimming took off 7 bases at V and 5 bases at J, with 14 bases between the two ends.

This sequence joins TRBV13 and TRBJ2-7; 8 positions match TRBD1. V lost 5 bases, J lost 5 bases, and 11 bases stayed unmatched. The CDR3 is made up of 15 amino acids. Germline values: CDR1 PRHDT, CDR2 FYEKMQ (reference sequence). CDR3 region: CASSPRTGRTNEQYF. As DNA, the CDR3 is TGTGCCAGCAGCCCCCGGACAGGGAGGACGAACGAGCAGTACTTC.

This rearrangement joins TRBV5-1 to TRBJ2-5, with 7 positions matching TRBD1. Per germline, CDR1 SGHRS and CDR2 YFSETQ. J lost 4 bases, V lost 4 bases, and 7 bases had no gene match. There are 14 residues in the CDR3. The CDR3 DNA sequence: TGCGCCAGCAGCCTCACAGGGGTCCCAGAGACCCAGTACTTC. Protein sequence: CASSLTGVPETQYF. The variable domain in full, completed from reference TRBV5-1 and TRBJ2-5, reads KAGVTQTPRYLIKTRGQQVTLSCSPISGHRSVSWYQQTPGQGLQFLFEYFSETQRNKGNFPGRFSGRQFSNSRSEMNVSTLELGDSALYLCASSLTGVPETQYFGPGTRLLVL.

This clonotype occurred a few times. V and J are TRBV4-1 and TRBJ2-7, with TRBD1 identical over 10 bases. CDR1 is MGHRA and CDR2 is YSYEKL in the germline V gene. CDR3 length: 14 amino acids. The V gene end was trimmed by 4 bases and the J gene end by 5 bases; junction bases not matched to a gene: 5. The CDR3 region is CASSPDRGNHEQYF. CDR3 DNA sequence: TGCGCCAGCAGCCCGGACAGGGGGAACCACGAGCAGTACTTC.

This clonotype has only one observation. V usage is TRBV6-1 and J usage is TRBJ1-6; 8 bases match TRBD1. The CDR3 sequence is 15 residues long. V dropped 1 base and J dropped 10; count of bases not matched to a gene: 6. Per germline, CDR1 MNHNS and CDR2 SASEGT. This CDR3 reads CASSEVVTGASPLHF. The CDR3 nucleotides are TGTGCCAGCAGTGAAGTCGTGACAGGGGCGTCACCCCTCCACTTT.

In this sample, this clonotype turned up a few times. This sequence joins TRBV7-2 and TRBJ2-5; 13 bases fit TRBD2. Losses at the gene ends were 5 bases for V and 11 bases for J; bases not matched to a gene: 8. There are 14 residues in the CDR3. CDR1 and CDR2 from the germline V gene are SGHTA and FQGNSA. CDR3 region: CASSVGLAGYKQYF. Written as DNA, the CDR3 is TGTGCCAGCAGCGTGGGACTAGCGGGGTATAAGCAGTACTTC.

The chain carries TRBV15 and TRBJ2-5, with 8 nucleotides matching TRBD2. Losses at the gene ends were 5 bases for V and 5 bases for J; bases not matched to a gene: 10. Looked up from germline, CDR1 is LNHNV and CDR2 is YYDKDF (reference sequence). This CDR3 comprises 15 residues. The CDR3 is CATSEDVGGVETQYF. CDR3 nucleotide sequence: TGTGCCACCAGCGAGGACGTCGGGGGGGTCGAGACCCAGTACTTC. Drawing the rest from reference TRBV15 and TRBJ2-5, the complete variable domain is DAMVIQNPRYQVTQFGKPVTLSCSQTLNHNVMYWYQQKSSQAPKLLFHYYDKDFNNEADTPDNFQSRRPNTSFCFLDIRSPGLGDTAMYLCATSEDVGGVETQYFGPGTRLLVL.

The chain links TRBV30 to TRBJ2-7, with 7 bases matching TRBD2. J lost 4 bases, V lost 2 bases, and 5 bases had no gene match. CDR3 length: 13 residues. In germline, CDR1 is GTSNPN, CDR2 SVGIG (reference sequence). The CDR3 region is CAWSSLGGYEQYF. CDR3 sequence (DNA): TGTGCCTGGAGTTCCCTGGGGGGGTACGAGCAGTACTTC.